This TCR beta chain stems from a study of blood T cell repertoires in COVID-19. Libraries were prepared by immunoSEQ multiplex PCR; TCRdb keeps only in-frame clonotypes and omits some of them. The sample holds 100,000 to 120,000 clones, nearly 90% seen once. Germline V CDR1 and CDR2: MNHEY, SVGAGI. V was trimmed by 2 bases and J by 7 bases, leaving 15 bases between them. The CDR3 length is 15 residues. This chain joins TRBV6-5 and TRBJ2-1; perhaps TRBD2 as D (5 bases). The material sequenced was peripheral blood. The clonotype was recovered from a human donor in a cohort sampled during active COVID-19. The CDR3 protein is CASSYGTNSGNEQFF. In DNA, the CDR3 is TGTGCCAGCAGTTACGGAACTAATTCGGGAAATGAGCAGTTCTTC.